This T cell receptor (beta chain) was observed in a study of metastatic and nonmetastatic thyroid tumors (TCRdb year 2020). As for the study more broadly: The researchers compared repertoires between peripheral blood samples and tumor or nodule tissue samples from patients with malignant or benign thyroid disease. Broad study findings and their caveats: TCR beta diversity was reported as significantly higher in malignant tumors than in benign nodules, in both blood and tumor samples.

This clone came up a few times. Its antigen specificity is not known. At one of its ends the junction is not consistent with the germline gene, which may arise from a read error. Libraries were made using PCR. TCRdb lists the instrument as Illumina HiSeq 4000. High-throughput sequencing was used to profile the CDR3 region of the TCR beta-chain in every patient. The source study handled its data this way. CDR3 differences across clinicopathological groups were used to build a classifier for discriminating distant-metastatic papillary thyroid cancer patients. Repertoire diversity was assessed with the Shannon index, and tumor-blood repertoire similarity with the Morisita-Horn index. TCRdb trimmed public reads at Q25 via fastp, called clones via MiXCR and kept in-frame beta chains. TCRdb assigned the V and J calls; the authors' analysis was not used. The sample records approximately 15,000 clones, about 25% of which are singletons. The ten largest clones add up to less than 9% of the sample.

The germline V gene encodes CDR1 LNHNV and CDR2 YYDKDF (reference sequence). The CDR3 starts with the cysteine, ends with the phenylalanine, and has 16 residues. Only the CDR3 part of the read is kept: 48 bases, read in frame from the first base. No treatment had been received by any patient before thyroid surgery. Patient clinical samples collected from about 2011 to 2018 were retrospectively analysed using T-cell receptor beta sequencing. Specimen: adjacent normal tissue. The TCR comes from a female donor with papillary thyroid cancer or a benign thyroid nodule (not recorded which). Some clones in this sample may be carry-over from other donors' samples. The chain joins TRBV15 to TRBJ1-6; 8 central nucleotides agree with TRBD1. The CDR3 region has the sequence CATSRRDRGENVPLHF. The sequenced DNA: TGCGCCACCAGCAGACGAGACAGGGGCGAAAATGTCCCCCTCCACTTT.